This TCR beta chain is drawn from a study of cytomegalovirus exposure and HLA in healthy donors (dated by TCRdb to about 2017). General notes on the study: An earlier analysis of 587 of the donors reported approximately 300 Gb of sequence data and around 110 million unique TCR beta sequences from about 179 million T cells. An early release that covered approximately 600 HLA-typed donors contained about 300 gigabases of sequencing data and 65 million to 100 million unique TCR sequences. Among the roughly 400 genotyped donors, around 81% belonged to the genetic ancestry cluster associated with self-reported Caucasian donors. The study was designed to test whether signatures of past pathogen exposure could be identified by cataloging public T cell receptors. The T cell repertoires of around 730 subjects were profiled by immunosequencing and related to cytomegalovirus serostatus. Besides the first cohort of more than 650 subjects, a separate validation cohort made up of 95 to 150 different subjects was used. To predict cytomegalovirus infection status, the study combined high-throughput TCR immunosequencing, statistical association of individual TCRs with disease status, and machine learning. In a later analysis, previously published TCR beta repertoires from hundreds of donors were re-analyzed and high-resolution HLA genotyping was added so that TCR occurrence patterns could be studied. In the later analysis, no new phenotypic data were used to find candidate immune exposures; instead, reliance was placed on TCR beta sequences and their occurrence across donors. An earlier analysis of some 600 of the donors applied high-throughput TCR beta sequencing to assess whether each TCR beta V gene segment acted as functional or pseudogenic. Donor age, sex, ethnicity and CMV serostatus were compiled alongside the repertoire data. A later genetic analysis took genome-wide SNP genotypes for about three fifths of the 666 donors and used that subset as a discovery cohort. All discovery cohort repertoires had been generated on a single sequencing platform. Both class I and class II loci were covered by HLA typing, at four-digit resolution. The number of typed donors differed by locus: about 629-630 for A, B, C, DRB1 and DQB1; some 540 for DQA1; approximately 600 for DPA1; and around 470 for DPB1. Roughly 5 DR-DQ haplotypes were handled as single units for association and clustering because linkage in the cohort was strong. Among some 410 genotyped donors of the cohort, an average of approximately 240,000 unique TCR beta nucleotide sequences were sequenced per donor, 15% to 20% of them non-productive. What the authors observed across the whole study: In a later analysis, TCR association rates were found to vary across HLA loci, with the most associated TCRs seen for DRB1 alleles and the fewest for HLA-C alleles. The 87-base-pair reads could not distinguish some IMGT-functional V segments, including TRBV6-2 and TRBV6-3, so those segments were excluded. Assigning TCR associations to individual alleles was difficult when HLA alleles, especially DR and DQ, strongly co-occurred. Three of the identified cytomegalovirus-associated TCR beta chains were confirmed in vitro to be specific for cytomegalovirus antigens. A cluster of highly shared sequence variants was judged likely to be a technical artifact of the sequencing pipeline. A further reported finding was that TCR beta sequences accurately predicted the HLA-A and HLA-B alleles for most subjects in the first cohort. CMV serostatus was the only immune exposure information available for the cohort. Linkage disequilibrium might explain the correlated functional status among segregating V segments, but an unknown experimental factor could not be excluded. Because HLA typing was unavailable for some donors at each locus, only the typed subset was used in association tests. Specific HLA alleles were associated with 16,951 TCR beta sequences at a false discovery rate of 0.05 in a later analysis. In a later genetic analysis, a missense DCLRE1C variant was associated with V-gene and J-gene trimming of TCR beta chains, and the association was replicated in an independent cohort. In a later genetic analysis, fewer N-insertions in productive TCRs were reported among donors in an Asian-associated ancestry cluster than the roughly 700-donor mean. Compared with equally common non-associated chains, HLA-associated TCR beta chains in a later analysis were more clonally expanded and had lower generation probabilities. In a later analysis, several top co-occurrence clusters were reported to appear linked to parvovirus B19, influenza, CMV and Epstein-Barr virus. Most CMV-associated TCR beta chains appeared to be HLA-restricted in a later analysis, and the HLA associations seemed to be driven largely by CMV exposure. It was suggested by the authors that the approach could potentially be generalized to other disease states and immunological phenotypes. Over 15 rarely observed V segments, including chromosome 9 orphons, were excluded from the earlier analysis of several hundred of the donors because counts were too low. A total of fewer than 200 TCR beta chains were listed by the study as associated with cytomegalovirus. In both the original and validation cohorts, the classifier was reported to diagnose cytomegalovirus status with high specificity and sensitivity. Only TCR beta chains were sequenced in this cohort, and the absence of alpha or paired-chain data limited detectable features. Roughly uniform sequencing depth across donors was assumed in presence/absence analyses, although this assumption may not hold. Most TCR sequences were observed very rarely across donors, whereas some public TCRs were present in many individuals. In an earlier analysis of 500 to 650 of the donors, most TCR beta V segments appeared in productive rearrangements about 87% or about 30% of the time, broadly matching IMGT annotations.

Sequences LNHDA (CDR1) and SQIVND (CDR2) are obtained from the germline V gene (reference sequence). V drops 3 bases and J drops 5 bases, leaving 19 bases in between. Measured from the cysteine to the phenylalanine, the CDR3 is 17 residues long. The read is trimmed to its CDR3 DNA, 51 bases read in frame from base 1. The cohort consisted of approximately 690 healthy bone marrow donors. All cohort members were sampled while nominally healthy, although unrecorded immune exposures were likely present. The donor was CMV seronegative and was included in the group of about 400 seronegative cohort members. A peripheral blood sample was provided by each donor, and peripheral blood mononuclear cells were used for TCR beta sequencing. The Qiagen DNeasy Blood Extraction Kit was used to extract genomic DNA from the blood cell samples. About this clone: The antigen it binds to is not known. Qualities for individual bases were not recorded, and no much larger clone is one base off.

The library relied on the immunoSEQ multiplex PCR assay. For the multiplex PCR, a mixture combining 60 forward primers for TCR Vbeta segments and 13 reverse primers for TCR Jbeta segments was used. A multiplex PCR assay on genomic DNA amplified the CDR3 region of rearranged TCR beta genes. The Illumina HiSeq System was used to sequence the amplified TCR beta libraries as 87-base-pair reads. The authors processed their data as follows. Across the 700 or so repertoires, a later analysis counted tens of millions of unique TCR beta chains, roughly 11 million of which were shared by at least two donors. Raw reads were error-corrected and collapsed into unique sequences by a nearest-neighbor algorithm in which closely related sequences were merged to remove PCR and sequencing errors. CDR3 sequences were aligned to IMGT reference sequences to assign V, D and J gene segments. Each retained sequence needed at least a six-nucleotide match to both a V gene segment and a J gene segment. A rearrangement was called productive if the CDR3 had no stop codons and remained in frame with V and J, and every other rearrangement was called non-productive. Following IMGT convention, CDR3 was defined as the stretch from the second conserved V-encoded cysteine up to the conserved J-encoded phenylalanine. The earlier analysis of about 590 of the donors excluded sequences that lacked an unambiguous match to a single V gene segment. In an earlier analysis of 587 of the donors, V segments were called functional above 56.7% productive rearrangements and were called segregating when the between-donor standard deviation exceeded 5%. A statistical classification framework was developed to diagnose cytomegalovirus status using the catalog of TCR beta chain sequences. In a later analysis, V and J genes were assigned by comparing TCR nucleotide sequences against IMGT/GENE-DB human TR gene sequences. In a later analysis, CDR3 sequences and most-parsimonious VDJ recombination scenarios were assigned using the TCRdist pipeline. In a later analysis, each TCR beta chain was defined by its CDR3 amino acid sequence together with its V-gene family, and reads lacking a unique V-gene family were excluded. In a later analysis, some 600 highly shared, low-generation-probability nucleotide sequences were removed to address suspected cross-contamination and a sequencing artifact. In a later analysis, a clonal expansion index was calculated for each public chain from normalized within-repertoire ranks of inferred template counts. Generation probabilities in a later analysis came from a VDJ recombination model fitted to out-of-frame rearrangements, and those results were checked against IGoR. A later analysis scored TCR-TCR, TCR-HLA and TCR-CMV co-occurrence with hypergeometric tests, applying a repertoire-size bias correction to TCR pairs. A later analysis estimated false discovery rates by permuting HLA or CMV assignments 20 times. In a later analysis, co-occurring TCRs were grouped using DBSCAN, with TCRdist sequence similarity added in when clustering inside HLA-allele-positive subsets. Repertoires with fewer than 30,000 or more than 120,000 public chains were left out of co-occurrence clustering, as were five repertoires with anomalous nucleotide sharing. TCRdb took this table from immuneACCESS and kept in-frame rearrangements with V and J called. Such tables lack part of the clones; where checked against another copy, unresolved V genes explain under half of the gap, and the rest is unexplained. V and J calls and clone size come straight from that table; D and trimming were deduced from the DNA. In all, the sample holds under 130,000 clones, and roughly 78% of those were seen once. The biggest ten clones account for 3.1% of the sample.

Sequencing was done on a sample of PBMCs. The clonotype originates from a woman aged 40 to 49 in good health and CMV-seronegative. The rearranged chain carries TRBV19 and TRBJ1-4; TRBD1 is perhaps the D gene, given 5 matching bases. The CDR3 region reads CASSIVRMAGINEKLFF. The nucleotide sequence is TGTGCCAGTAGTATCGTCCGTATGGCAGGGATAAATGAAAAACTGTTTTTT.